These 26 T cell receptor beta chains share one sample of origin, sequenced in a study of CD8 T cells in ankylosing spondylitis. TCRdb passed the 5' RACE reads through MiXCR, listing each CDR3 protein once. The table records hundreds of thousands of distinct CDR3 sequences, around 20% of them present only once. The specimen sequenced was blood, either unsorted or a sorted T cell fraction (not recorded which). The receptor set was obtained from a male donor with ankylosing spondylitis or in good health (not recorded which).

The CDR3 region has the DNA TGTGCCAGCAGTTCCGGGACAGGAATTGTTATCGGTGAGCAGTTCTTC. This sequence encodes CASSSGTGIVIGEQFF. The chain recombines TRBV12-3 or TRBV12-4 with TRBJ2-1; TRBD1 matches 8 bases. The CDR3 is 16 amino acids. V gave up 4 bases and J gave up 9 bases; unmatched junction bases: 14.

This clonotype was observed a handful of times. The rearrangement uses TRBV27 and TRBJ2-3; D is possibly TRBD1 (6 bases). V lost 5 bases and J lost 4, with 10 bases in between. Germline V gene sequence: CDR1 MNHEY, CDR2 SMNVEV (reference sequence). CDR3 length: 13 residues. The CDR3 region has the DNA TGTGCCAGCAGTATAGACAGGTCAGATACGCAGTATTTT. It yields the protein CASSIDRSDTQYF.

J is TRBJ2-3 and V is TRBV9, with D possibly being TRBD1 (5 bases). V dropped 0 bases and J dropped 3 bases, with 11 bases sitting between them. The CDR3 runs 15 residues. Per the germline V gene, CDR1 is SGDLS and CDR2 is YYNGEE. CDR3 loop: CASSVVGQRTDTQYF. As DNA, the CDR3 is TGTGCCAGCAGCGTAGTGGGGCAGAGAACAGATACGCAGTATTTT.

The chain employs TRBV2 and TRBJ2-3; D is possibly TRBD1 or TRBD2 (5 bases each). Germline values: CDR1 SNHLY, CDR2 FYNNEI. Deletions cut 3 bases from V and 3 bases from J, with 16 bases between. This CDR3 comprises 16 residues. The CDR3 sequence is CASSDMGIEGTDTQYF. In DNA, the CDR3 is TGTGCCAGCAGTGATATGGGAATAGAGGGGACAGATACGCAGTATTTT.

CDR3 sequence: CASSLSQHYGYTF. In DNA form, the CDR3 reads TGTGCCAGCAGTTTATCCCAGCACTATGGCTACACCTTC. The J gene is TRBJ1-2, the V gene TRBV27; D remains unclear. Trimming cost V 0 bases and J 3 bases, with 5 bases left between them. The length of the CDR3 is 13 residues. The germline gives CDR1 MNHEY, CDR2 SMNVEV (reference sequence).

Concerning this clonotype: This could be a read error, since a much larger clone is one nucleotide away. This chain joins TRBV9 and TRBJ2-1, with 7 bases identical to TRBD1. Germline values: CDR1 SGDLS, CDR2 YYNGEE. The CDR3 has 14 amino acids. CDR3: CTSSTGVVGHEQFF. CDR3 in DNA: TGTACCAGCAGCACAGGGGTAGTGGGCCATGAGCAGTTCTTC.

Of note for this clonotype: A read error may be the cause here, since a much bigger clone is one base away. This chain connects TRBV20-1 to TRBJ1-1; no reliable D call. This CDR3 is 13 amino acids long. Trimming shortened V by 5 bases and J by 1 base, and 11 bases separated the two germline ends. CDR1 is DFQATT, CDR2 SNEGSKA, per germline (reference sequence). The CDR3 DNA reads TGCAGTGCTGGCTCCTTTGGGAACACTGAAGCTTTCTTT. It yields the protein CSAGSFGNTEAFF.

The chain has TRBV12-3 or TRBV12-4 and TRBJ2-1; no definite D call. The CDR3 totals 15 residues. V lost 3 bases, J lost 7 bases, and 16 bases lay in between. The CDR3 DNA is TGTGCCAGCAGTTTCCTCCCCCAGGATCGGAATGAGCAGTTCTTC. This sequence encodes CASSFLPQDRNEQFF.

In its sample, this clonotype was seen once. CDR3 sequence reads: CSARADTGELFF. The CDR3 bases are TGCAGTGCTAGAGCCGACACCGGGGAGCTGTTTTTT. The chain uses TRBV20-1 and TRBJ2-2; D uncertain. Germline V gene sequence: CDR1 DFQATT, CDR2 SNEGSKA (reference sequence). The CDR3 runs to 12 residues. V dropped 1 base and J dropped 3 bases, with 3 bases sitting between them.

This chain uses TRBV28 with TRBJ2-6; perhaps TRBD2 as D (5 bases). The V and J ends lost 2 bases and 4 bases respectively, with 12 bases between them. The CDR3 runs 16 residues. The germline V gene encodes CDR1 MDHEN and CDR2 SYDVKM. CDR3 bases: TGTGCCAGCAGTTTACCCCTAGCCCCCGGGGCCAACGTCCTGACTTTC. Its protein product is CASSLPLAPGANVLTF.

In its sample, this clonotype was seen many times. The chain employs TRBV28 and TRBJ1-4; D is unresolved. CDR1 and CDR2 from the germline V gene are MDHEN and SYDVKM. This CDR3 contains 13 residues. The V end lost 4 bases, the J end lost 5 bases, and 8 bases lay between the germline ends. Written as DNA, the CDR3 is TGTGCCAGCAGTTCCGCTCAAAATGAAAAACTGTTTTTT. Its translation is CASSSAQNEKLFF.

This clonotype showed up just a few times. V and J are TRBV12-3 or TRBV12-4 and TRBJ1-5, with D possibly matching TRBD1 (6 bases). V lost 8 bases to trimming and J lost 0 bases, with 14 bases between them. The CDR3 runs to 15 residues. CDR3 sequence reads: CASQLGANSNQPQHF. CDR3 coding DNA: TGTGCCAGCCAATTGGGGGCGAATAGCAATCAGCCCCAGCATTTT.

This clonotype was observed many times. This chain uses TRBV6-4 with TRBJ2-3; a weak D match, TRBD2 (5 bases). V dropped 2 bases and J dropped 0 bases, with 9 bases sitting between them. The CDR3 contains 15 residues. Looked up from germline, CDR1 is MRHNA and CDR2 is SNTAGT. The CDR3 is CASSDRGLSTDTQYF. The CDR3 nucleotides read TGTGCCAGCAGTGACCGGGGTTTGAGCACAGATACGCAGTATTTT.

This clonotype was picked up a small number of times. This rearrangement joins TRBV3-1 to TRBJ2-2; 11 positions match TRBD2. Unmatched junction bases numbered 3, after V lost 0 bases and J lost 6 bases. Germline V gives CDR1 LGHDT, CDR2 YNNKEL (reference sequence). The CDR3 contains 16 residues. CDR3 sequence reads: CASSQDPGLAAGELFF. For the CDR3, the DNA is TGTGCCAGCAGCCAAGATCCGGGACTAGCGGCCGGGGAGCTGTTTTTT.

J is TRBJ2-5 and V is TRBV7-9; the match to TRBD1 covers 8 bases. This CDR3 is 15 amino acids long. V lost 5 bases to trimming and J lost 6 bases; unmatched junction nucleotides: 11. Germline CDR1 SEHNR, CDR2 FQNEAQ (reference sequence). The CDR3 sequence is CASSPGQGARKTQYF. The CDR3 DNA follows: TGTGCCAGCAGCCCCGGGCAGGGGGCTCGAAAGACCCAGTACTTC.

This clonotype has ten or more counts. This chain uses TRBV20-1 with TRBJ2-7; D unclear. Germline CDR1 reads DFQATT; CDR2 reads SNEGSKA (reference sequence). The CDR3 contains 13 residues. The germline V and J ends were trimmed by 3 bases and 3 bases, with 12 bases remaining between them. CDR3 residues: CSASPGPNYEQYV. The CDR3 DNA sequence: TGCAGTGCTAGCCCCGGGCCGAACTACGAGCAGTACGTC.

The V call is TRBV27, the J call TRBJ2-1, with TRBD1 matching over 8 bases. CDR1 is MNHEY, CDR2 SMNVEV, per germline (reference sequence). Trimming cost V 6 bases and J 9 bases; bases outside gene matches: 7. The CDR3 spans 13 residues. DNA of the CDR3: TGTGCCAGCAGCGGACAGGGTAGGGGTGAGCAGTTCTTC. Translating gives CASSGQGRGEQFF.

The CDR3 DNA sequence: TGCAGCGTTGATCCGGCGGGAGTCTTCAATGAGCAGTTCTTC. This sequence encodes CSVDPAGVFNEQFF. The chain uses TRBV29-1 and TRBJ2-1; TRBD2 matches 7 bases. Germline values: CDR1 SQVTM, CDR2 ANQGSEA. This CDR3 is built from 14 residues. V dropped 3 bases and J dropped 6; count of bases not matched to a gene: 8.

This clonotype was seen a few times. The chain has TRBV25-1 and TRBJ2-1; D is unresolved. Deletions cut 1 base from V and 10 bases from J, with 11 bases between. Germline CDR1 MGHDK, CDR2 SYGVNS. The CDR3 totals 13 residues. CDR3 DNA sequence: TGTGCCAGCAGTGAATCCGGAGAGGACGAGCAGTTCTTC. Its translation: CASSESGEDEQFF.

The rearrangement uses TRBV10-3 and TRBJ2-1; 8 bases map to TRBD2. CDR1 is ENHRY and CDR2 is SYGVKD in the germline V gene. J lost 6 bases, V lost 3 bases, and 7 bases had no gene match. The CDR3 is 15 amino acids. Here the CDR3 reads CAISDGSGVSNEQFF. As DNA, the CDR3 is TGTGCCATCAGTGATGGTAGCGGGGTCTCCAATGAGCAGTTCTTC.

This clonotype was picked up a small number of times. The genes are TRBV27 and TRBJ1-1; D is unclear. Per the germline V gene, CDR1 is MNHEY and CDR2 is SMNVEV (reference sequence). This CDR3 spans 14 amino acids. The V gene lost 2 bases and the J gene lost 7 bases, with 14 bases spanning the gap. DNA for the CDR3: TGTGCCAGCAGTTTAAACCCCACAGATATTGAAGCTTTCTTT. This sequence encodes CASSLNPTDIEAFF.

This clonotype was seen ten or more times. The chain carries TRBV11-2 and TRBJ1-6; D remains ambiguous. The CDR3 runs 12 residues. Trimming shortened V by 5 bases and J by 9 bases, and 8 bases separated the two germline ends. Germline CDR1 SGHAT, CDR2 FQNNGV. This CDR3 is CASSTRSSPLHF. CDR3 sequence (DNA): TGTGCCAGCAGCACTAGAAGTTCACCCCTCCACTTT.

The chain combines TRBV28 with TRBJ1-4; tentatively, D is TRBD1 (6 bases). Germline CDR1 is MDHEN and CDR2 is SYDVKM. This CDR3 comprises 15 residues. V was shortened by 3 bases and J by 1 base, with 9 bases between the two germline ends. The CDR3 DNA reads TGTGCCAGCAGTTTCTTCAGGGGAACTAATGAAAAACTGTTTTTT. Translating it yields CASSFFRGTNEKLFF.

This clonotype was seen ten or more times. The chain carries TRBV5-1 and TRBJ2-3; D is unclear. V was clipped by 0 bases and J by 0 bases, with 5 bases between them. The CDR3 consists of 14 residues. Germline values: CDR1 SGHRS, CDR2 YFSETQ. DNA for the CDR3: TGCGCCAGCAGCTTGGTACCCAGCACAGATACGCAGTATTTT. It codes for CASSLVPSTDTQYF. Full variable domain (remainder filled in from reference TRBV5-1 and TRBJ2-3): KAGVTQTPRYLIKTRGQQVTLSCSPISGHRSVSWYQQTPGQGLQFLFEYFSETQRNKGNFPGRFSGRQFSNSRSEMNVSTLELGDSALYLCASSLVPSTDTQYFGPGTRLTVL.

This rearrangement joins TRBV30 to TRBJ2-3; TRBD2 is a possible D gene (6 bases). The V and J ends lost 3 bases and 6 bases respectively, with 19 bases between them. Germline V gives CDR1 GTSNPN, CDR2 SVGIG (reference sequence). The CDR3 runs to 15 residues. The CDR3, as DNA: TGTGCCTGGAGCGTCGGTACGGGAGTAGGGGATACGCAGTATTTT. It translates to CAWSVGTGVGDTQYF.

V gene TRBV18 combines with J gene TRBJ2-2; 9 bases align to TRBD1. This CDR3 contains 18 residues. Germline V gene data show CDR1 as KGHSH and CDR2 as LQKENI. V lost 3 bases and J lost 0; bases outside the gene matches: 8. CDR3 sequence (DNA): TGTGCCAGCTCACCGATTACGGGACAGGGTTCGAACACCGGGGAGCTGTTTTTT. It is translated as CASSPITGQGSNTGELFF.